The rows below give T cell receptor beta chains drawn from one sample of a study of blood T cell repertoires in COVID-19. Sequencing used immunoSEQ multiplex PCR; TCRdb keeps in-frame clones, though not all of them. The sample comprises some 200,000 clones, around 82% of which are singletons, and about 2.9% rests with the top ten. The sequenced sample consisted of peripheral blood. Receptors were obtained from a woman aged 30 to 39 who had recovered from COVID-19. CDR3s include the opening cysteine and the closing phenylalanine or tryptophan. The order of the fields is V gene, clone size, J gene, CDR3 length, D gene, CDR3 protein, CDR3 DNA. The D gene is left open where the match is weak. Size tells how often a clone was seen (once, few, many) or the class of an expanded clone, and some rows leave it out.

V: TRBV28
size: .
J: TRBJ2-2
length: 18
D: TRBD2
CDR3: CASRTTPGTSGNTGELFF
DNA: TGTGCCAGCAGGACTACCCCCGGGACTAGCGGGAACACCGGGGAGCTGTTTTTT

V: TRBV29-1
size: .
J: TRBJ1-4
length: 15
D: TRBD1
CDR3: CSALPPGQGSEKLFF
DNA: TGCAGCGCCCTGCCGCCGGGACAGGGTAGCGAAAAACTGTTTTTT

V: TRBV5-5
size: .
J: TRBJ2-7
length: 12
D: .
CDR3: CASSLGAYEQYF
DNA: TGTGCCAGCAGCTTGGGCGCCTACGAGCAGTACTTC

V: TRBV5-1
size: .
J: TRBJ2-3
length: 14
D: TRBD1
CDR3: CASSPGQGGDTQYF
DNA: TGCGCCAGCAGCCCAGGACAGGGAGGAGATACGCAGTATTTT

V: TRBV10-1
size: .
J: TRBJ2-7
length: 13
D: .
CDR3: CASSPGFNYEQYF
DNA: TGCGCCAGCAGCCCAGGTTTTAACTACGAGCAGTACTTC

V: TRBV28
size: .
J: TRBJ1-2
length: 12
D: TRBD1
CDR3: CASSFRGRGYTF
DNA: TGTGCCAGCAGTTTCAGGGGGAGAGGCTACACCTTC

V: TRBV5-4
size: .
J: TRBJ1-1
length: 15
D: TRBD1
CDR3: CASTITRDRGTEAFF
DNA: TGTGCCAGCACCATCACCCGGGACAGGGGCACTGAAGCTTTCTTT

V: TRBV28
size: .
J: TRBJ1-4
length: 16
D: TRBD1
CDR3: CASSLEGAGVIEKLFF
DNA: TGTGCCAGCAGTTTAGAGGGGGCCGGCGTTATTGAAAAACTGTTTTTT

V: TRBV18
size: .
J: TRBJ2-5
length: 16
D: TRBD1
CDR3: CASSPSLGQGEETQYF
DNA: TGTGCCAGCTCACCAAGCTTAGGACAGGGGGAAGAGACCCAGTACTTC

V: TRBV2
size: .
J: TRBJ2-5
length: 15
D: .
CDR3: CASRGSGGRVETQYF
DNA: TGTGCCAGCAGGGGGTCAGGAGGACGGGTTGAGACCCAGTACTTC

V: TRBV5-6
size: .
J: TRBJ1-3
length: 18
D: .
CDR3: CASSLALHGQSSGNTIYF
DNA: TGTGCCAGCAGCTTGGCTCTTCACGGACAATCCTCTGGAAACACCATATATTTT

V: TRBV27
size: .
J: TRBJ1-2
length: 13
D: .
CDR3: CASSFGREGGYTF
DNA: TGTGCCAGCAGTTTCGGCAGGGAGGGCGGCTACACCTTC

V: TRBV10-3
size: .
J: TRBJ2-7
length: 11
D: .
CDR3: CATQDSYEQYF
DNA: TGTGCCACACAGGACTCCTACGAGCAGTACTTC

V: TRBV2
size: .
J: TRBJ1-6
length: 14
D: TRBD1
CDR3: CASSERTGESPLHF
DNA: TGTGCCAGCAGTGAAAGGACAGGGGAATCACCCCTCCACTTT

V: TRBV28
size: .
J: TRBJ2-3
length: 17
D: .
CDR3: CASSFLVGDGSTDTQYF
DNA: TGTGCCAGCAGTTTTCTCGTGGGAGATGGAAGCACAGATACGCAGTATTTT

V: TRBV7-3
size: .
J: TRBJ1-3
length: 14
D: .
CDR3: CAPRGGGDGNTIYF
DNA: TGTGCCCCCCGAGGGGGGGGAGACGGAAACACCATATATTTT

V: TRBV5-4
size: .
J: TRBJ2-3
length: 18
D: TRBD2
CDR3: CASSLANFGGRGTDTQYF
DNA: TGTGCCAGCAGCTTGGCCAATTTCGGGGGGAGGGGCACAGATACGCAGTATTTT

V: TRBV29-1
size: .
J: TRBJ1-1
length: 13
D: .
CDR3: CSGRAHMNTEAFF
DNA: TGCAGCGGGCGGGCACACATGAACACTGAAGCTTTCTTT

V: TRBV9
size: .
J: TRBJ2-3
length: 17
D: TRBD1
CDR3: CASSPRPGQGITDTQYF
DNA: TGTGCCAGCAGCCCAAGACCGGGACAGGGGATAACAGATACGCAGTATTTT

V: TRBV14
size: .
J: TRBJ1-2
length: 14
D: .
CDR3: CASSQGRFKNGYTF
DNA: TGTGCCAGCAGCCAAGGTCGGTTCAAAAATGGCTACACCTTC

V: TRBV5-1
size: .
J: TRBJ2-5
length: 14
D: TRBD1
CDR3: CASSFKGAQETQYF
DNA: TGCGCCAGCAGCTTTAAGGGGGCCCAAGAGACCCAGTACTTC

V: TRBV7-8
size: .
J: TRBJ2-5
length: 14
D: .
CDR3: CASSLDGRQETQYF
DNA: TGTGCCAGCAGCTTAGACGGCAGGCAAGAGACCCAGTACTTC

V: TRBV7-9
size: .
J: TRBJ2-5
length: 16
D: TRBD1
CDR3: CASSSRTGALGETQYF
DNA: TGCGCCAGCAGCTCTCGGACAGGGGCCCTCGGAGAGACCCAGTACTTC

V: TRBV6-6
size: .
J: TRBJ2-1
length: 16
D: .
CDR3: CASSYQAGDTYNEQFF
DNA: TGTGCCAGCAGTTACCAAGCAGGGGATACCTACAATGAGCAGTTCTTC

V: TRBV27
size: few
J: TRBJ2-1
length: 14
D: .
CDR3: CASSSPIRTKRQFF
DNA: TGTGCCAGCAGTTCGCCAATACGAACTAAAAGACAGTTCTTC

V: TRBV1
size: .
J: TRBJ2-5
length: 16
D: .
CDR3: CTSSPNRQSPGETQYF
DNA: TGCACCAGCAGCCCTAACCGTCAGTCCCCGGGGGAGACCCAGTACTTC

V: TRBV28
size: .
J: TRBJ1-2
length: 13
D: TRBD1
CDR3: CASRGQGAGGYTF
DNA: TGTGCCAGCAGGGGACAGGGGGCGGGAGGCTACACCTTC

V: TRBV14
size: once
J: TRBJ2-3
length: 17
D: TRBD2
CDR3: CASSQGLAGGPGDTQYF
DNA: TGTGCCAGCAGCCAGGGACTAGCGGGAGGGCCCGGAGATACGCAGTATTTT

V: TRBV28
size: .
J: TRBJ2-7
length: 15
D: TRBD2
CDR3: CASSVAGIVSYEQYF
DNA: TGTGCCAGCAGTGTAGCGGGAATAGTCTCCTACGAGCAGTACTTC

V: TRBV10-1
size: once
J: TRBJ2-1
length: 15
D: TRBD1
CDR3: CASSESTGRYNEQFF
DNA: TGCGCCAGCAGTGAGTCGACAGGGCGGTACAATGAGCAGTTCTTC

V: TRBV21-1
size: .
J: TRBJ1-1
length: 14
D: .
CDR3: CASSKQQGASEAFF
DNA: TGTGCCAGCAGCAAACAACAGGGGGCAAGCGAAGCTTTCTTT

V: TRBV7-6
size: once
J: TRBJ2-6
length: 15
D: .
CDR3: CASSLGSSGANVLTF
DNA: TGTGCCAGCAGCTTAGGGAGCTCTGGGGCCAACGTCCTGACTTTC

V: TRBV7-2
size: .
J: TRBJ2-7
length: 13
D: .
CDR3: CASSFGQSYEQYF
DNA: TGTGCCAGCAGCTTCGGACAGTCCTACGAGCAGTACTTC

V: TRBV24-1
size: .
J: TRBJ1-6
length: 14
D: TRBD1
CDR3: CATAPQGPASPLHF
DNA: TGTGCCACCGCCCCACAGGGGCCGGCTTCACCCCTCCACTTT

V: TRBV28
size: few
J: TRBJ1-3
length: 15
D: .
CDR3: CASSFWDNSGNTIYF
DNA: TGTGCCAGCAGTTTCTGGGACAACTCTGGAAACACCATATATTTT

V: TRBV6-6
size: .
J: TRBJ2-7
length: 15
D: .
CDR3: CASSWAGTSIYEQYF
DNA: TGTGCCAGCAGTTGGGCCGGGACATCGATCTACGAGCAGTACTTC

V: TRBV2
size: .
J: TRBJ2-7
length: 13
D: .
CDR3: CASSDRSSYEQYF
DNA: TGTGCCAGCAGTGACCGTAGCTCCTACGAGCAGTACTTC

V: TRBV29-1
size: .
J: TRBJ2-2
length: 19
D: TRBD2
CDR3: CSVDEDRRTASGSSGELFF
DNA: TGCAGCGTTGACGAGGACAGGAGGACTGCTAGCGGGAGCTCCGGGGAGCTGTTTTTT

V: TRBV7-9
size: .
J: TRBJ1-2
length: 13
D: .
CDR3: CASSLGQFYGYTF
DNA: TGTGCCAGCAGCTTAGGACAGTTCTATGGCTACACCTTC

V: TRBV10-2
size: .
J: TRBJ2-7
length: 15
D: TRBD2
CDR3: CASSPALAGDDEQYF
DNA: TGCGCCAGCAGCCCAGCTCTAGCGGGAGACGACGAGCAGTACTTC

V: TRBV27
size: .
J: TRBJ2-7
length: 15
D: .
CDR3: CASSLWFRSNYEQYF
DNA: TGTGCCAGCAGTTTGTGGTTCAGGTCGAACTACGAGCAGTACTTC